The 9 T cell receptor beta chains below were found in one sample sequenced in a study of blood T cell repertoires in COVID-19. Some clones are missing from TCRdb's copy, which holds only in-frame ones; the method was immunoSEQ multiplex PCR. There are roughly 200,000 clones in the sample; around nine tenths occur only once, and 5.5% to 7.5% lies in the top ten. The sequencing input was peripheral blood. These receptors all stem from a man aged 60 to 75 who had recovered from COVID-19.

The chain recombines TRBV6-4 with TRBJ2-6, with TRBD2 identical over 8 bases. The CDR3 contains 16 residues. V lost 1 base, J lost 2 bases, and 1 base stayed unmatched. Germline V gene lookup returns CDR1 MRHNA and CDR2 SNTAGT. CDR3 region: CASSDFSGAGANVLTF. In nucleotides, the CDR3 is TGTGCCAGCAGTGACTTTAGCGGGGCTGGGGCCAACGTCCTGACTTTC.

The gene calls are TRBV10-1 and TRBJ2-5; 10 nucleotides line up with TRBD1. This CDR3 is 18 amino acids long. V gave up 4 bases and J gave up 9 bases; unmatched junction bases: 20. Germline V gene data show CDR1 as WNHNN and CDR2 as SYGVQD (reference sequence). CDR3 protein: CASSGLSGTGELSSAQYF. CDR3 sequence (DNA): TGCGCCAGCAGTGGCCTCTCCGGGACAGGGGAGTTAAGTTCGGCCCAGTACTTC.

In its sample, this clone was seen a few times. The same CDR3 arises from other DNA sequences in this sample as well. The CDR3 region is CASSIAGGLDEQYF. CDR3 coding DNA: TGTGCCAGTAGTATAGCAGGGGGACTCGACGAGCAGTACTTC. V usage is TRBV19 and J usage is TRBJ2-7, with D tentatively TRBD1 (7 bases). This CDR3 has 14 amino acids. V was shortened by 1 base and J by 5 bases, with 12 bases between the two germline ends. Germline assignment: CDR1 LNHDA and CDR2 SQIVND (reference sequence).

This clone occurred once. The rearrangement uses TRBV5-4 and TRBJ2-3; D is possibly TRBD2 (6 bases). V lost 4 bases and J 8 bases, leaving 23 bases between the germline ends. Germline V gives CDR1 SGHNT, CDR2 YYREEE (reference sequence). The CDR3 is 16 residues long. For the CDR3, the DNA is TGTGCCAGCAGCGCTTGGGGCCGGGAGAGGAGGAGTACGCAGTATTTT. This translates into CASSAWGRERRSTQYF.

Only a few counts were recorded for this clone. CDR3 DNA: TGTGCCAGCAGTGTACACAGGGAAGCTTTCTTT. Its protein product is CASSVHREAFF. The chain uses TRBV25-1 and TRBJ1-1, with D tentatively TRBD1 (5 bases). Trimming took off 4 bases at V and 8 bases at J, with 8 bases between the two ends. The CDR3 has 11 residues. Per the germline V gene, CDR1 is MGHDK and CDR2 is SYGVNS.

V and J are TRBV11-2 and TRBJ2-7; TRBD1 aligns across 9 bases. V shed 4 bases and J 6 bases; nucleotides not matched to a gene: 7. The germline V gene encodes CDR1 SGHAT and CDR2 FQNNGV. The CDR3 has 14 amino acids. In DNA form, the CDR3 reads TGTGCCAGCAGCTCCTGGACAGGGGAAGCCGAGCAGTACTTC. It is translated as CASSSWTGEAEQYF.

The V and J genes are TRBV30 and TRBJ1-4, with a weak D call TRBD1 (5 bases). Germline lookup yields CDR1 GTSNPN and CDR2 SVGIG (reference sequence). This CDR3 region has 13 residues. The V gene lost 3 bases and the J gene lost 4 bases, with 9 bases spanning the gap. The CDR3 DNA is TGTGCCTGGAGCTCAGGGATTAATGAAAAACTGTTTTTT. Amino acids: CAWSSGINEKLFF.

This clone was detected only a few times. The chain's CDR3 is CASSLGLAGDETQYF. CDR3 coding DNA: TGTGCCAGCAGCTTGGGACTAGCGGGGGACGAGACCCAGTACTTC. V and J are TRBV5-4 and TRBJ2-5, with 12 positions matching TRBD2. Trimming took 0 bases from V and 5 from J; bases not matched to a gene: 2. Germline V lookup: CDR1 SGHNT, CDR2 YYREEE (reference sequence). The CDR3 totals 15 residues.

V usage is TRBV15 and J usage is TRBJ2-7; a weak D match, TRBD1 (6 bases). V was trimmed by 0 bases and J by 4 bases, leaving 7 bases between them. The CDR3 is made up of 13 amino acids. From germline, CDR1 is LNHNV and CDR2 YYDKDF (reference sequence). CDR3 nucleotide sequence: TGTGCCACCAGCAGAGATCAGGGGTACGAGCAGTACTTC. Translating gives CATSRDQGYEQYF.